These T cell receptor beta chains were read from a single sample in a study of T cells after yellow fever vaccination. TCRdb reprocessed the 5' RACE reads via MiXCR and lists one record per CDR3 protein. This table has hundreds of thousands of distinct CDR3 sequences, less than 15% appearing once. The source material was PBMCs, sampled on the day of the yellow fever booster vaccination. These receptors were taken from a man aged 25 to 40 who received the YFV17D yellow fever vaccine. The CDR3 runs from the conserved cysteine through the conserved F or W. A D gene is named only where the DNA matches it firmly. Clone size is given for some rows only: seen once, a few or many times, or a class if the clone is expanded.

clone_size,v_call,j_call,d_call,cdr3_aa,cdr3_nt
NA,TRBV20-1,TRBJ1-3,NA,CSAKQGGSGNTIYF,TGCAGTGCTAAACAGGGAGGCTCTGGAAACACCATATATTTT
few,TRBV6-1,TRBJ1-2,NA,CASSKTGRYGYTF,TGTGCCAGCAGTAAAACAGGGAGGTATGGCTACACCTTC
few,TRBV9,TRBJ2-7,TRBD2,CASSLGTSGISYEQYF,TGTGCCAGCAGCCTAGGGACTAGCGGGATTTCCTACGAGCAGTACTTC
few,TRBV4-1,TRBJ2-7,NA,CASSQENTYEQYF,TGCGCCAGCAGCCAAGAGAACACCTACGAGCAGTACTTC
many,TRBV29-1,TRBJ2-5,NA,CSVQPQETQYF,TGCAGCGTCCAACCCCAAGAGACCCAGTACTTC
few,TRBV5-1,TRBJ1-1,NA,CASSLAGRGYAEAFF,TGCGCCAGCAGCTTGGCAGGCAGGGGTTACGCTGAAGCTTTCTTT
few,TRBV24-1,TRBJ2-3,TRBD2,CATSDPTLPGGTQYF,TGTGCCACCAGTGACCCGACCCTTCCGGGAGGTACGCAGTATTTT
few,TRBV12-3/TRBV12-4,TRBJ2-1,TRBD1,CASSRSGGYEQFF,TGTGCCAGCAGTCGGTCAGGGGGATATGAGCAGTTCTTC
few,TRBV4-2,TRBJ2-3,TRBD2,CASSRPGRESADTQYF,TGTGCCAGCAGCCGGCCTGGGCGGGAGTCGGCAGATACGCAGTATTTT
NA,TRBV20-1,TRBJ1-1,NA,CSARSGGINTEAFF,TGCAGTGCTAGAAGCGGAGGCATAAACACTGAAGCTTTCTTT
few,TRBV12-3/TRBV12-4,TRBJ2-3,TRBD2,CASSFRLAGDTQYF,TGTGCCAGCAGTTTCCGACTAGCAGGGGATACGCAGTATTTT
many,TRBV12-3/TRBV12-4,TRBJ2-3,TRBD2,CASSSNSGTADTQYF,TGTGCCAGCAGTTCAAATAGCGGGACGGCAGATACGCAGTATTTT
NA,TRBV27,TRBJ1-1,NA,CASSLEVGLNTEAFF,TGTGCCAGCAGTTTAGAAGTGGGGCTGAACACTGAAGCTTTCTTT
few,TRBV10-3,TRBJ2-7,NA,CAISGTEAREQYF,TGTGCCATCAGTGGGACAGAGGCTAGGGAGCAGTACTTC
NA,TRBV6-4,TRBJ1-2,NA,CASSPTTGPYYGYTF,TGTGCCAGCAGCCCGACGACGGGGCCCTACTATGGCTACACCTTC
NA,TRBV19,TRBJ1-1,NA,CASSRPPAQNTEAFF,TGTGCCAGTAGTAGACCCCCCGCACAGAACACTGAAGCTTTCTTT
NA,TRBV6-2/TRBV6-3,TRBJ2-1,NA,CASRTGILLYNEQFF,TGTGCCAGCCGTACAGGGATCCTGCTATACAATGAGCAGTTCTTC
NA,TRBV10-3,TRBJ2-5,TRBD2,CAIRSGTSGETQYF,TGTGCCATCAGGTCCGGGACTAGCGGCGAGACCCAGTACTTC
once,TRBV10-3,TRBJ1-5,TRBD1,CAISEGGIISNQPQHF,TGTGCCATCAGTGAAGGGGGCATAATTAGCAATCAGCCCCAGCATTTT
few,TRBV11-2,TRBJ2-7,NA,CASSRNGLEQYF,TGTGCCAGCAGCCGTAACGGGTTAGAGCAGTACTTC
few,TRBV7-2,TRBJ2-7,TRBD1,CASSFDRVSSYEQYF,TGTGCCAGCAGCTTCGACAGGGTCAGCTCCTACGAGCAGTACTTC
few,TRBV12-3/TRBV12-4,TRBJ2-5,NA,CATQLKGVQETQYF,TGTGCCACCCAGTTGAAAGGGGTCCAAGAGACCCAGTACTTC
few,TRBV5-1,TRBJ1-2,NA,CASSEGTAYGGYTF,TGCGCCAGCAGCGAAGGGACGGCGTACGGTGGCTACACCTTC
few,TRBV30,TRBJ2-7,NA,CAWHVGSYEQYF,TGTGCCTGGCACGTGGGATCCTACGAGCAGTACTTC
NA,TRBV9,TRBJ1-2,NA,CASSGQGPGYTF,TGTGCCAGCAGCGGGCAGGGTCCTGGCTACACCTTC
few,TRBV20-1,TRBJ2-7,NA,CSAYLNYEQYF,TGCAGTGCGTATTTAAACTACGAGCAGTACTTC
few,TRBV7-2,TRBJ2-4,NA,CASSLVFSESIQYF,TGTGCCAGCAGCTTAGTCTTTAGTGAATCCATTCAGTACTTC
NA,TRBV7-6,TRBJ2-2,TRBD2,CASSLGTSAGALTGELFF,TGTGCCAGCAGCTTAGGGACGTCGGCGGGAGCGTTGACCGGGGAGCTGTTTTTT
NA,TRBV20-1,TRBJ2-7,TRBD2,CSARPILALNYEQYF,TGCAGTGCTAGACCTATACTAGCGTTGAACTACGAGCAGTACTTC
NA,TRBV20-1,TRBJ1-6,TRBD1,CSASITGGNNSPLHF,TGCAGTGCGTCGATTACAGGGGGAAATAATTCACCCCTCCACTTT
NA,TRBV27,TRBJ2-5,TRBD2,CASSSWTSGKEGTQYF,TGTGCCAGCAGTTCCTGGACTAGCGGGAAAGAAGGGACCCAGTACTTC
few,TRBV12-3/TRBV12-4,TRBJ2-7,NA,CASSLERTLTYEQYF,TGTGCCAGCAGTTTAGAAAGGACGCTTACCTACGAGCAGTACTTC
NA,TRBV7-9,TRBJ1-6,TRBD1,CASSGGDRGESPLHF,TGTGCCAGCAGCGGTGGGGACAGGGGAGAATCACCCCTCCACTTT
few,TRBV24-1,TRBJ1-5,NA,CATRGGHGNQPQHF,TGTGCCACCAGGGGAGGGCACGGCAATCAGCCCCAGCATTTT
NA,TRBV12-3/TRBV12-4,TRBJ1-2,TRBD1,CASRSGTGEYYGYTF,TGTGCCAGCAGATCAGGGACAGGAGAATACTATGGCTACACCTTC
NA,TRBV28,TRBJ2-7,TRBD1,CASRGTGEGSEQYF,TGTGCCAGCAGGGGGACAGGGGAAGGATCCGAGCAGTACTTC
NA,TRBV12-3/TRBV12-4,TRBJ1-5,NA,CASSDPRGPQPQHF,TGTGCCAGCAGTGATCCCAGGGGTCCTCAGCCCCAGCATTTT
few,TRBV7-8,TRBJ2-2,NA,CASSGLSAGELFF,TGTGCCAGCAGCGGCCTGAGCGCCGGGGAGCTGTTTTTT
NA,TRBV20-1,TRBJ2-6,TRBD1,CSAGDRDRAVLAANVLTF,TGCAGTGCTGGAGACCGGGACAGGGCCGTCCTGGCGGCCAACGTCCTGACTTTC
NA,TRBV7-2,TRBJ2-7,NA,CATSGGGGFYEQYF,TGTGCCACGTCTGGGGGCGGCGGTTTCTACGAGCAGTACTTC
NA,TRBV6-1,TRBJ2-4,TRBD2,CASSQRTSGRDIQYF,TGTGCCAGCAGCCAACGGACTAGCGGGAGGGACATTCAGTACTTC
few,TRBV11-2,TRBJ1-5,TRBD1,CASSWTGGDQPQHF,TGTGCCAGCAGCTGGACAGGGGGCGATCAGCCCCAGCATTTT
few,TRBV12-3/TRBV12-4,TRBJ1-2,NA,CASSRVGGINGYTF,TGTGCCAGCAGTAGGGTCGGGGGGATAAATGGCTACACCTTC
NA,TRBV30,TRBJ2-3,NA,CAWSGAVAFTDTQYF,TGTGCCTGGAGTGGGGCAGTGGCCTTCACAGATACGCAGTATTTT
few,TRBV20-1,TRBJ1-6,NA,CSAKETGDNSPLHF,TGCAGTGCTAAGGAGACCGGAGATAATTCACCCCTCCACTTT
NA,TRBV20-1,TRBJ1-2,TRBD1,CSAAESQGPYGYTF,TGCAGTGCTGCCGAATCACAGGGGCCTTATGGCTACACCTTC
few,TRBV12-3/TRBV12-4,TRBJ2-7,NA,CASTFVGRHEQYF,TGTGCCAGCACCTTTGTGGGCCGCCACGAGCAGTACTTC